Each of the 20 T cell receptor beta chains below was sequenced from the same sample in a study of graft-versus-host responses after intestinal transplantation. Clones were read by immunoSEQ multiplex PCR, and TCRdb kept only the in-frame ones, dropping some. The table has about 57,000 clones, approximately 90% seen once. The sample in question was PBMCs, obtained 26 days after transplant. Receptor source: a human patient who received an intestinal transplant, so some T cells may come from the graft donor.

The CDR3 DNA follows: TGTGCCAGCAGTGACCCTTACTTGGGGGGGCTGGAAACCGGGGAGCTGTTTTTT. Translation gives CASSDPYLGGLETGELFF. The genes are TRBV6-1 and TRBJ2-2; tentative D call: TRBD2 (7 bases). CDR3 size: 18 residues. The V gene's germline CDR1 is MNHNS and CDR2 SASEGT. V was pared by 3 bases and J by 5 bases, with 22 bases between.

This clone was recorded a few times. The CDR3 sequence: CASSPGLDEQYF. Written as DNA, the CDR3 is TGTGCCAGCAGCCCCGGTTTAGACGAGCAGTACTTC. The V and J genes are TRBV28 and TRBJ2-7; D gene uncertain. CDR1 MDHEN and CDR2 SYDVKM come from the germline V gene. Trimming removed 6 bases at V and 5 bases at J, with 11 bases between. The CDR3 is made up of 12 amino acids. Variable domain in full (rest from reference TRBV28 and TRBJ2-7): DVKVTQSSRYLVKRTGEKVFLECVQDMDHENMFWYRQDPGLGLRLIYFSYDVKMKEKGDIPEGYSVSREKKERFSLILESASTNQTSMYLCASSPGLDEQYFGPGTRLTVT.

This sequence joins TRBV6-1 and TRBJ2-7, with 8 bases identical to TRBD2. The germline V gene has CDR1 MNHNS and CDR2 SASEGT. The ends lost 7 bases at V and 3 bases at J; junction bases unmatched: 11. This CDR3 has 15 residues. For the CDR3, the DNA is TGTGCCAGCACTCGAACCCCGACTAGCGACTACGAGCAGTACTTC. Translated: CASTRTPTSDYEQYF.

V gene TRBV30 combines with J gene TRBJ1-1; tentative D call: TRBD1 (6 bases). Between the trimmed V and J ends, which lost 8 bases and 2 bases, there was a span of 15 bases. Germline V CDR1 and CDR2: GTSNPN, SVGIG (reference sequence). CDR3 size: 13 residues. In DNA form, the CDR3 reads TGTGCCGTCCACAGGGCCTCCAACACTGAAGCTTTCTTT. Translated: CAVHRASNTEAFF.

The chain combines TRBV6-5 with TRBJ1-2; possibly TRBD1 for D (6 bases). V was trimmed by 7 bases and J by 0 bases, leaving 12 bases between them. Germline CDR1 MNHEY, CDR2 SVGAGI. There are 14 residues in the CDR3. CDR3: CASKPDRSNYGYTF. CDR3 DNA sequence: TGTGCCAGCAAACCGGACAGATCTAACTATGGCTACACCTTC.

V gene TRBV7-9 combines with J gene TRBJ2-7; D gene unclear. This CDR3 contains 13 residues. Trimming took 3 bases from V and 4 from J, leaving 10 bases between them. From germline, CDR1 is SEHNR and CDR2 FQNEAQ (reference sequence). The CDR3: CASSFPSEYEQYF. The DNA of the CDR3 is TGTGCCAGCAGCTTTCCTTCAGAATACGAGCAGTACTTC.

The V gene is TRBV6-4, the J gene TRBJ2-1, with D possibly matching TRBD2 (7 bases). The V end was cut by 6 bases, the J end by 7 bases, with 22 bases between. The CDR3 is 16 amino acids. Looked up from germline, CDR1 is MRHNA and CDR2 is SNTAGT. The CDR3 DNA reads TGTGCCAGCAGCCCAACAGGGACCGTGGGGGGGAATGAGCAGTTCTTC. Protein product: CASSPTGTVGGNEQFF.

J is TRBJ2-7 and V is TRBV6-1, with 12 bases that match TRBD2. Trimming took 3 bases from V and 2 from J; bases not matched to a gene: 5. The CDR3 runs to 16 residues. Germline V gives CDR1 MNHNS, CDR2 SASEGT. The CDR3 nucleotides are TGTGCCAGCAGTGAGTCTAGCGGGGGGGCCCCCTACGAGCAGTACGTC. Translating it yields CASSESSGGAPYEQYV.

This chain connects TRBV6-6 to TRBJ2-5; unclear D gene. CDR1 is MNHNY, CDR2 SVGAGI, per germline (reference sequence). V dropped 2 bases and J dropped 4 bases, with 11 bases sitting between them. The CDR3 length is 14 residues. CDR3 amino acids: CASSYLPGVETQYF. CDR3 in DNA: TGTGCCAGCAGTTACCTGCCCGGAGTAGAGACCCAGTACTTC.

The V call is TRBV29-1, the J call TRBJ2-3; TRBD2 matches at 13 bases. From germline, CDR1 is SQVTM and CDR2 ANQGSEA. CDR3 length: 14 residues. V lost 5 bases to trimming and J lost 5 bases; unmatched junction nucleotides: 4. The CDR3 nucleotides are TGCAGCGTTACTGGGACTAGCGGGGAAGATACGCAGTATTTT. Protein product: CSVTGTSGEDTQYF.

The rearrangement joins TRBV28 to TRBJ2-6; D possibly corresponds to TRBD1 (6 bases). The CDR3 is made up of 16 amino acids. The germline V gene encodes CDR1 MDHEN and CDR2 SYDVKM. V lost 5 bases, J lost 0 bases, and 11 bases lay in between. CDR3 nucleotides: TGTGCCAGCAGTGTCAACAGGGCCTCTGGGGCCAACGTCCTGACTTTC. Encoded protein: CASSVNRASGANVLTF.

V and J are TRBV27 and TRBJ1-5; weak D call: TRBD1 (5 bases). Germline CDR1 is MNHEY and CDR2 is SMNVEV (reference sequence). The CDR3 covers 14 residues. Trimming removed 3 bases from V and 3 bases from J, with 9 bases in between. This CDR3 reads CASSFPGINQPQHF. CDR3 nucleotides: TGTGCCAGCAGTTTCCCAGGGATCAATCAGCCCCAGCATTTT.

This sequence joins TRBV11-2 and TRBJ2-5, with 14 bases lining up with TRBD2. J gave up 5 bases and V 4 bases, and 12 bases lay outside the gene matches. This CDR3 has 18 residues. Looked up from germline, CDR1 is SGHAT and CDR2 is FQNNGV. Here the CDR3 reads CASSYRPTSGGAPETQYF. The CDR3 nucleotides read TGTGCCAGCAGCTACCGACCGACTAGCGGGGGGGCCCCTGAGACCCAGTACTTC. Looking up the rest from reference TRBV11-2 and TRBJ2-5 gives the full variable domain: EAGVAQSPRYKIIEKRQSVAFWCNPISGHATLYWYQQILGQGPKLLIQFQNNGVVDDSQLPKDRFSAERLKGVDSTLKIQPAKLEDSAVYLCASSYRPTSGGAPETQYFGPGTRLLVL.

The CDR3 DNA reads as TGTGCCAGCAGTGAAGCCGGGACGGTTGGAGGGCTGTTTTTT. Translating gives CASSEAGTVGGLFF. The chain recombines TRBV6-1 with TRBJ1-4, with a tentative D call TRBD1 (5 bases). V gave up 0 bases and J gave up 14 bases, with 16 bases separating them. In germline, CDR1 is MNHNS, CDR2 SASEGT. CDR3 length: 14 amino acids.

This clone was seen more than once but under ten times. CDR3 loop: CASSPDRFGQPQHF. The CDR3 bases are TGCGCCAGCAGCCCCGACAGGTTTGGCCAGCCCCAGCATTTT. This sequence joins TRBV4-1 and TRBJ1-5; tentatively, D is TRBD1 (6 bases). The CDR3 is 14 residues long. The V end lost 4 bases, the J end lost 7 bases, and 14 bases lay between the germline ends. Looked up from germline, CDR1 is MGHRA and CDR2 is YSYEKL.

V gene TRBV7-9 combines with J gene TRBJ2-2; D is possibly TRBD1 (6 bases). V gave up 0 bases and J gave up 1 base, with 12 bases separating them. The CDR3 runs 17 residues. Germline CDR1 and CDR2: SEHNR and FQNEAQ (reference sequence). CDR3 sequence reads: CASSLAPGRGNTGELFF. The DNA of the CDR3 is TGTGCCAGCAGCTTAGCCCCCGGCAGGGGGAACACCGGGGAGCTGTTTTTT.

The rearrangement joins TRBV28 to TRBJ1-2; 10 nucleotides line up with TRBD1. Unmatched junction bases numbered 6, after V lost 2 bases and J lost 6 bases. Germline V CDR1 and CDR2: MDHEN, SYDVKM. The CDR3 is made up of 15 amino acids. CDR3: CASSLSLGQGDGYTF. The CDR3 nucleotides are TGTGCCAGCAGTTTAAGTCTAGGACAGGGGGATGGCTACACCTTC.

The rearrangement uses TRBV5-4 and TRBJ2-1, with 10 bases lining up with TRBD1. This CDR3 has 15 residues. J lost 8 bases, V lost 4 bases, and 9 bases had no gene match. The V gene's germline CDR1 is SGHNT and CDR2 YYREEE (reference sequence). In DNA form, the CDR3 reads TGTGCCAGCAGCGCCCCGGGACAGGGGATCGATGAGCAGTTCTTC. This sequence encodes CASSAPGQGIDEQFF.

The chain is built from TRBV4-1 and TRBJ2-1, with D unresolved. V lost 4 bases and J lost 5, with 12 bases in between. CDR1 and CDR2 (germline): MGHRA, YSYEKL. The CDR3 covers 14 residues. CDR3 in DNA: TGCGCCAGCAGCCCTATACTCGGTGACAATGAGCAGTTCTTC. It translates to CASSPILGDNEQFF.

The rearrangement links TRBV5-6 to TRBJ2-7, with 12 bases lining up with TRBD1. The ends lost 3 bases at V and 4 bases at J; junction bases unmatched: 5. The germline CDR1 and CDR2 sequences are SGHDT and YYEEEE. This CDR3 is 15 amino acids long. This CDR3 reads CASSWRDRGPYEQYF. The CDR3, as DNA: TGTGCCAGCAGCTGGCGGGACAGGGGGCCATACGAGCAGTACTTC.